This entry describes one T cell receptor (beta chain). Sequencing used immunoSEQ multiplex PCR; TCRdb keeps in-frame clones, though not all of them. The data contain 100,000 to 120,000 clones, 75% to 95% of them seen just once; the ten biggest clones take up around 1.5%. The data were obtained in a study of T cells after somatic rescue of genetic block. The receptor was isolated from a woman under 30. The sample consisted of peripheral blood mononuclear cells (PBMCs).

CDR3 nucleotides: TGTGCCAGCAGTTCCGGACAGGGTGAAAAACTGTTTTTT. It codes for CASSSGQGEKLFF. V usage is TRBV28 and J usage is TRBJ1-4; TRBD1 agrees at 8 bases. CDR3 length: 13 amino acids. From germline, CDR1 is MDHEN and CDR2 SYDVKM. Losses at the gene ends were 4 bases for V and 7 bases for J; bases not matched to a gene: 2. The variable domain in full, with the rest retrieved from reference TRBV28 and TRBJ1-4, is DVKVTQSSRYLVKRTGEKVFLECVQDMDHENMFWYRQDPGLGLRLIYFSYDVKMKEKGDIPEGYSVSREKKERFSLILESASTNQTSMYLCASSSGQGEKLFFGSGTQLSVL.